Each of the 15 T cell receptor beta chains below was sequenced from the same sample in a study of blood T cell repertoires in COVID-19. Clones were read by immunoSEQ multiplex PCR, and TCRdb kept only the in-frame ones, dropping some. Counted here are about 87,000 clones, about 87% occurring once; the ten biggest clones make up 5.1%. The sample consisted of peripheral blood. Receptor source: a man aged 35 to 55 with acute or convalescent COVID-19.

This clone was found once. The chain is built from TRBV7-8 and TRBJ2-5; a weak D match, TRBD2 (6 bases). V was pared by 8 bases and J by 5 bases, with 21 bases between. The CDR3 consists of 15 residues. Germline CDR1 is SGHVS and CDR2 is FQNEAQ. Written as DNA, the CDR3 is TGTGCCAGCGGTAGCGTTGGGGGGAGTCGGGAGACCCAGTACTTC. It is translated as CASGSVGGSRETQYF. The whole variable domain, filled in from reference TRBV7-8 and TRBJ2-5, reads GAGVSQSPRYKVAKRGQDVALRCDPISGHVSLFWYQQALGQGPEFLTYFQNEAQLDKSGLPSDRFFAERPEGSVSTLKIQRTQQEDSAVYLCASGSVGGSRETQYFGPGTRLLVL.

J is TRBJ2-1 and V is TRBV30, with 10 bases identical to TRBD2. The V segment lost 5 bases and the J segment 6 bases; nucleotides outside the gene matches: 7. Germline assignment: CDR1 GTSNPN and CDR2 SVGIG (reference sequence). This CDR3 contains 14 residues. The CDR3, as DNA: TGTGCCTGGGGGAGCGGGAGGGCCCTCAATGAGCAGTTCTTC. Encoded protein: CAWGSGRALNEQFF.

The chain is built from TRBV11-3 and TRBJ2-7; 8 nucleotides align to TRBD2. From germline, CDR1 is SGHNT and CDR2 YENEEA. The CDR3 totals 14 residues. V lost 3 bases, J lost 6 bases, and 7 bases stayed unmatched. DNA for the CDR3: TGTGCCAGCAGCTTTGACGGGGGGGCGGGCGAGCAGTACTTC. Amino acids: CASSFDGGAGEQYF. Using reference TRBV11-3 and TRBJ2-7 for the parts outside the CDR3, the full variable domain is EAGVVQSPRYKIIEKKQPVAFWCNPISGHNTLYWYLQNLGQGPELLIRYENEEAVDDSQLPKDRFSAERLKGVDSTLKIQPAELGDSAVYLCASSFDGGAGEQYFGPGTRLTVT.

V usage is TRBV29-1 and J usage is TRBJ2-5; TRBD1 aligns across 7 bases. The ends lost 8 bases at V and 2 bases at J; junction bases unmatched: 11. The CDR3 length is 14 residues. Germline loops: CDR1 SQVTM, CDR2 ANQGSEA. The CDR3 sequence is CSHDLGTAQETQYF. The CDR3 DNA reads as TGCAGCCACGACCTCGGGACAGCTCAAGAGACCCAGTACTTC.

The chain carries TRBV7-2 and TRBJ2-3; 11 bases are a match to TRBD1. The V segment lost 5 bases and the J segment 4 bases; nucleotides outside the gene matches: 14. The CDR3 is made up of 18 amino acids. The germline CDR1 and CDR2 sequences are SGHTA and FQGNSA. CDR3 DNA: TGTGCCAGCAGCCCAAGGACAGGGGGCGCGTCCCGAGCAGATACGCAGTATTTT. Protein sequence: CASSPRTGGASRADTQYF.

The table lists this clone with a count of one. The rearrangement joins TRBV5-8 to TRBJ1-1; no definite D call. Trimming took 4 bases from V and 2 from J, leaving 9 bases between them. The CDR3 runs to 13 residues. Looked up from germline, CDR1 is SGHTS and CDR2 is YDEGEE. In DNA form, the CDR3 reads TGTGCCAGCAGCCGCGTACTTAACACTGAAGCTTTCTTT. As protein: CASSRVLNTEAFF.

The chain employs TRBV9 and TRBJ1-1; D remains unclear. This CDR3 contains 14 residues. Trimming shortened V by 0 bases and J by 7 bases, and 13 bases separated the two germline ends. CDR1 is SGDLS and CDR2 is YYNGEE in the germline V gene. DNA for the CDR3: TGTGCCAGCAGCGTAGCTAGTATGGGGAGTGAAGCTTTCTTT. Translating gives CASSVASMGSEAFF.

This chain connects TRBV12-5 to TRBJ2-1, with 8 bases aligning to TRBD2. Germline CDR1 is LGHNT and CDR2 is FRNRAP. The CDR3 totals 16 residues. Trimming took 5 bases from V and 0 from J; bases not matched to a gene: 6. CDR3 bases: TGTGCTAGTGGTCGCATAAGCGGGAGCTCCTACAATGAGCAGTTCTTC. Protein sequence: CASGRISGSSYNEQFF.

The chain employs TRBV7-9 and TRBJ1-5; possible D gene TRBD1, 5 bases. CDR1 is SEHNR, CDR2 FQNEAQ, per germline (reference sequence). V lost 1 base and J 5 bases, leaving 12 bases between the germline ends. This CDR3 region has 15 residues. Here the CDR3 reads CASSLGDSFHQPQHF. The CDR3 nucleotides read TGTGCCAGCAGCTTAGGCGACAGTTTCCATCAGCCCCAGCATTTT. Combining the CDR3 with reference TRBV7-9 and TRBJ1-5 gives the whole variable domain DTGVSQNPRHKITKRGQNVTFRCDPISEHNRLYWYRQTLGQGPEFLTYFQNEAQLEKSRLLSDRFSAERPKGSFSTLEIQRTEQGDSAMYLCASSLGDSFHQPQHFGDGTRLSIL.

About this clone itself: Other DNA sequences in this sample translate to the same CDR3. The chain links TRBV5-6 to TRBJ2-7, with D possibly being TRBD2 (6 bases). The V gene's germline CDR1 is SGHDT and CDR2 YYEEEE. Trimming removed 1 base at V and 1 base at J, with 9 bases between. This CDR3 has 14 amino acids. The CDR3 loop reads CASSLPGESYEQYF. The CDR3 bases are TGTGCCAGCAGCTTGCCGGGGGAGTCCTACGAGCAGTACTTC.

The chain joins TRBV4-1 to TRBJ2-3; 7 bases line up with TRBD1. There are 13 residues in the CDR3. Germline values: CDR1 MGHRA, CDR2 YSYEKL. The junction had 2 bases not matched to a gene; V was cut back by 2 bases and J by 6 bases. The CDR3 nucleotides are TGCGCCAGCAGCCAACCGGACAGGGATACGCAGTATTTT. Translation gives CASSQPDRDTQYF.

This clone was seen more than once but under ten times. V and J are TRBV11-3 and TRBJ2-3; D unresolved. CDR1 is SGHNT and CDR2 is YENEEA in the germline V gene. This CDR3 region has 13 residues. Deletions cut 4 bases from V and 0 bases from J, with 5 bases between. In DNA form, the CDR3 reads TGTGCCAGCAGCTCTACCAGCACAGATACGCAGTATTTT. Protein sequence: CASSSTSTDTQYF.

The chain employs TRBV2 and TRBJ1-5; TRBD1 matches at 9 bases. CDR1 is SNHLY and CDR2 is FYNNEI in the germline V gene. This CDR3 comprises 15 residues. Trimming removed 1 base from V and 7 bases from J; junction bases left unmatched: 5. CDR3 protein: CASSEGDRAHQPQHF. CDR3 bases: TGTGCCAGCAGTGAAGGGGACAGGGCACACCAGCCCCAGCATTTT. The full variable domain, in which reference TRBV2 and TRBJ1-5 provide the parts outside the CDR3, is EPEVTQTPSHQVTQMGQEVILRCVPISNHLYFYWYRQILGQKVEFLVSFYNNEISEKSEIFDDQFSVERPDGSNFTLKIRSTKLEDSAMYFCASSEGDRAHQPQHFGDGTRLSIL.

V is TRBV7-9 and J is TRBJ2-1; 8 bases align to TRBD2. From germline, CDR1 is SEHNR and CDR2 FQNEAQ (reference sequence). The CDR3 sequence is 16 residues long. V dropped 5 bases and J dropped 5; count of bases not matched to a gene: 11. This CDR3 is CASSPKVSGRNNEQFF. The CDR3 region has the DNA TGTGCCAGCAGCCCCAAGGTGAGCGGGAGAAACAATGAGCAGTTCTTC.

This chain uses TRBV6-5 with TRBJ2-1, with D possibly being TRBD2 (5 bases). The V gene lost 1 base and the J gene lost 2 bases, with 9 bases spanning the gap. Germline values: CDR1 MNHEY, CDR2 SVGAGI. The length of the CDR3 is 15 residues. The DNA for the CDR3 is TGTGCCAGCAGTTACTTGACTAAGCCCTACAATGAGCAGTTCTTC. Amino acids: CASSYLTKPYNEQFF.